The rows below give T cell receptor beta chains drawn from one sample of a study of blood T cell repertoires in COVID-19. The table came from immunoSEQ multiplex PCR; TCRdb's copy has only in-frame clones and leaves some out. This table has more than 45,000 clones, approximately 90% appearing once. Sample: peripheral blood. The origin of the receptors is a woman in her 70s with active COVID-19. Both conserved end residues are part of each CDR3. The D gene is left open where the match is weak. Not every row has a clone size; where given, it reads once, few, many or a size class.

d_call: TRBD1; j_call: TRBJ1-2; clone_size: NA; v_call: TRBV5-1; cdr3_aa: CASSSTGVGGYTF; cdr3_nt: TGCGCCAGCAGCTCTACAGGGGTGGGAGGCTACACCTTC
d_call: TRBD1; j_call: TRBJ2-7; clone_size: NA; v_call: TRBV5-1; cdr3_aa: CASSSTGTGSREQYF; cdr3_nt: TGCGCCAGCAGCAGTACCGGGACAGGGAGCCGCGAGCAGTACTTC
d_call: NA; j_call: TRBJ2-1; clone_size: NA; v_call: TRBV19; cdr3_aa: CASSSRTGLEQFF; cdr3_nt: TGTGCCAGTAGTAGCCGGACTGGTCTCGAGCAGTTCTTC
d_call: NA; j_call: TRBJ2-5; clone_size: NA; v_call: TRBV3-1/TRBV3-2; cdr3_aa: CASSQATGVRETQYF; cdr3_nt: TGTGCCAGCAGCCAGGCTACGGGAGTAAGAGAGACCCAGTACTTC
d_call: NA; j_call: TRBJ1-1; clone_size: NA; v_call: TRBV19; cdr3_aa: CASSIGRLGGYAEAFF; cdr3_nt: TGTGCCAGTAGTATAGGAAGGTTGGGGGGTTACGCTGAAGCTTTCTTT
d_call: NA; j_call: TRBJ1-4; clone_size: NA; v_call: TRBV28; cdr3_aa: CATSQGGANEKLFF; cdr3_nt: TGTGCCACCTCCCAAGGGGGAGCTAATGAAAAACTGTTTTTT
d_call: TRBD2; j_call: TRBJ2-1; clone_size: NA; v_call: TRBV20-1; cdr3_aa: CSASGGSLNEQFF; cdr3_nt: TGCAGTGCTAGTGGCGGGAGCCTCAATGAGCAGTTCTTC
d_call: TRBD2; j_call: TRBJ2-7; clone_size: NA; v_call: TRBV18; cdr3_aa: CASRNSGGSYEQYF; cdr3_nt: TGTGCCAGCCGGAATAGCGGGGGCTCCTACGAGCAGTACTTC
d_call: TRBD2; j_call: TRBJ2-1; clone_size: NA; v_call: TRBV30; cdr3_aa: CAWTDMGGYEQFF; cdr3_nt: TGTGCCTGGACGGACATGGGGGGGTACGAGCAGTTCTTC
d_call: TRBD1; j_call: TRBJ1-2; clone_size: once; v_call: TRBV28; cdr3_aa: CASSPLDREEYGYTF; cdr3_nt: TGTGCCAGCAGCCCTTTGGACAGGGAGGAATATGGCTACACCTTC